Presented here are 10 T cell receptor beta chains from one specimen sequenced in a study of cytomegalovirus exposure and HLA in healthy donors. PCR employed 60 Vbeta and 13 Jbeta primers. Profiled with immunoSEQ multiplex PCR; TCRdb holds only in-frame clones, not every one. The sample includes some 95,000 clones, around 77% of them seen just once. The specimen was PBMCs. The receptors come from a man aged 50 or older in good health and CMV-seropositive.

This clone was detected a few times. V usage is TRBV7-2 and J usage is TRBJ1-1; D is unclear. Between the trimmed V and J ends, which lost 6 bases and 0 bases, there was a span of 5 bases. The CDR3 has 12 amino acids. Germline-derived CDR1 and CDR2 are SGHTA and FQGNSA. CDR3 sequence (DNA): TGTGCCAGCAGGTACATGAACACTGAAGCTTTCTTT. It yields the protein CASRYMNTEAFF. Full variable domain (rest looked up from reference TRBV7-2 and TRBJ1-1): GAGVSQSPSNKVTEKGKDVELRCDPISGHTALYWYRQSLGQGLEFLIYFQGNSAPDKSGLPSDRFSAERTGGSVSTLTIQRTQQEDSAVYLCASRYMNTEAFFGQGTRLTVV.

The CDR3 region is CASSLRTGFQPQHF. DNA of the CDR3: TGTGCCAGCAGCCTGAGGACAGGGTTTCAGCCCCAGCATTTT. This rearrangement joins TRBV11-3 to TRBJ1-5, with TRBD1 matching 8 bases. This CDR3 is built from 14 residues. The V segment lost 5 bases and the J segment 6 bases; nucleotides outside the gene matches: 6. Germline loops: CDR1 SGHNT, CDR2 YENEEA.

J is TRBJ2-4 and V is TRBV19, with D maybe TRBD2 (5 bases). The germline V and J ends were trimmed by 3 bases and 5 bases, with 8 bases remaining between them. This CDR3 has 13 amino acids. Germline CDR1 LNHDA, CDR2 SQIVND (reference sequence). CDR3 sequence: CASSMVGENIQYF. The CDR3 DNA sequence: TGTGCCAGTAGTATGGTCGGGGAAAACATTCAGTACTTC. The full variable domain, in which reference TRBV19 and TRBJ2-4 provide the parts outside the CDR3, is DGGITQSPKYLFRKEGQNVTLSCEQNLNHDAMYWYRQDPGQGLRLIYYSQIVNDFQKGDIAEGYSVSREKKESFPLTVTSAQKNPTAFYLCASSMVGENIQYFGAGTRLSVL.

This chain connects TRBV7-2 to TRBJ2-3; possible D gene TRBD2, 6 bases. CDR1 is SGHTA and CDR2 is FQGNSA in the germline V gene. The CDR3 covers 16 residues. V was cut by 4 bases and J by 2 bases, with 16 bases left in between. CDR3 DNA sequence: TGTGCCAGCAGCTACAGTGGGGGACTCTTCACAGATACGCAGTATTTT. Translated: CASSYSGGLFTDTQYF.

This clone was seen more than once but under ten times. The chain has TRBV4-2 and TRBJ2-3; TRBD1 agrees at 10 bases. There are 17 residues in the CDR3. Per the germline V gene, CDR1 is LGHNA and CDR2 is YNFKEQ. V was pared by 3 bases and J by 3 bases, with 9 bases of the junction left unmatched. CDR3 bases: TGTGCCAGCAGCCAGACGCGACAGGGGGCTTCGACAGATACGCAGTATTTT. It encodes CASSQTRQGASTDTQYF.

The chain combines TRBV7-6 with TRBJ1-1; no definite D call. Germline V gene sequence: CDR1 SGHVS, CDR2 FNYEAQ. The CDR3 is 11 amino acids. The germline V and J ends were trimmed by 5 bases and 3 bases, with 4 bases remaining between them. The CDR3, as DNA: TGTGCCAGCAGCCTCGACACTGAAGCTTTCTTT. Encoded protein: CASSLDTEAFF. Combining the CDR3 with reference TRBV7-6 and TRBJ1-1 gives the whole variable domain GAGVSQSPRYKVTKRGQDVALRCDPISGHVSLYWYRQALGQGPEFLTYFNYEAQQDKSGLPNDRFSAERPEGSISTLTIQRTEQRDSAMYRCASSLDTEAFFGQGTRLTVV.

As DNA, the CDR3 is TGTGCCAGCAGCCCCGGACAGGACTACGAGCAGTACTTC. Encoded protein: CASSPGQDYEQYF. This chain joins TRBV6-5 and TRBJ2-7, with 7 bases lining up with TRBD1. Unmatched junction bases numbered 5, after V lost 6 bases and J lost 3 bases. CDR3 length: 13 amino acids. Germline assignment: CDR1 MNHEY and CDR2 SVGAGI.

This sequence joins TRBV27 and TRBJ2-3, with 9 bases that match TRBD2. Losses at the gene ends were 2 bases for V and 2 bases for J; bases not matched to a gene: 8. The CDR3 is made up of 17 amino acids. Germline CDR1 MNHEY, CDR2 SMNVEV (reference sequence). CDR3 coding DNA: TGTGCCAGCAGTTTAGGTCTAGCGGGGTACTCCACAGATACGCAGTATTTT. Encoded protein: CASSLGLAGYSTDTQYF.

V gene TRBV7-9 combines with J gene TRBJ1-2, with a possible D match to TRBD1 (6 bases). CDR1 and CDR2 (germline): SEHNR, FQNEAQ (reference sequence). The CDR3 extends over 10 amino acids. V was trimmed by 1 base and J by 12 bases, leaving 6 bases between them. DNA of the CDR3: TGTGCCAGCAGCTTAGGGGGGCACACCTTC. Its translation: CASSLGGHTF.

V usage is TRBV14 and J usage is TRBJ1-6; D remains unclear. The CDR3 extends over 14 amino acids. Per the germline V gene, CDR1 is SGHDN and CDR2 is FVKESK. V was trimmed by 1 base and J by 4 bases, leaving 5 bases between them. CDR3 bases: TGTGCCAGCAGCCAAGGACAATATAATTCACCCCTCCACTTT. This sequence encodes CASSQGQYNSPLHF.